A single sample is the source of the 2 T cell receptor beta chains below, sequenced in a study of T cell changes during pregnancy in multiple sclerosis. Only in-frame clones appear in the TCRdb table, and some are missing; sequencing was by immunoSEQ multiplex PCR. The data hold approximately 90,000 clones, with 94% observed a single time. Sequenced material: peripheral blood, taken in the third trimester of pregnancy. The source of these receptors is a female donor with multiple sclerosis, enrolled in a pregnancy study.

The chain employs TRBV29-1 and TRBJ1-3, with unresolved D. Germline V CDR1 and CDR2: SQVTM, ANQGSEA. The CDR3 totals 15 residues. V lost 1 base, J lost 0 bases, and 10 bases lay in between. DNA for the CDR3: TGCAGCGTTGAAGCCAGTGTCAGCTCTGGAAACACCATATATTTT. Its translation is CSVEASVSSGNTIYF.

The chain has TRBV7-2 and TRBJ1-1, with D possibly being TRBD1 (6 bases). CDR1 SGHTA and CDR2 FQGNSA come from the germline V gene. V lost 5 bases to trimming and J lost 12 bases, with 25 bases between them. The length of the CDR3 is 15 residues. The CDR3 DNA reads TGTGCCAGCAGCGTAAGGGGAGGGGGTAGGGAAAGAACTTTCTTT. This gives the protein CASSVRGGGRERTFF.